Sequencing of this T cell receptor (beta chain) was carried out in a study of regulatory T cells in long-lasting Graves disease. Ten or more counts support this clonotype. Time point indicated: newly diagnosed GD, antithyroid drugs for less than 3 months. The authors made the TCR library using RNA they extracted from PBMCs. This CDR3 has 15 amino acids. The J segment lost 3 bases and the V segment lost 4 bases, leaving 5 bases of the junction unmatched. Germline lookup yields CDR1 MGHRA and CDR2 YSYEKL. CDR3-region Arm-PCR and iRepertoire HTBI primers produced the TCR beta libraries. TCRdb redid the calling of the multiplex PCR reads with MiXCR, one entry per CDR3 protein. Of about 330,000 distinct CDR3 sequences in the sample, about a sixth were seen once. The same specimen was also included in a second study, on T cells in Graves' hyperthyroidism and ophthalmopathy.

Specimen: peripheral blood mononuclear cells (PBMCs), collected at new diagnosis, from a patient treated with antithyroid drugs. This chain uses TRBV4-1 with TRBJ2-7; TRBD1 aligns across 11 bases. This clonotype was sampled from a woman aged 18-29 years with Graves disease. CDR3 DNA sequence: TGCGCCAGCAGCCCTTTGGGGACAGGGGGCTACGAGCAGTACTTC. Translating gives CASSPLGTGGYEQYF.